What follows are 30 T cell receptor beta chains derived from one specimen sequenced in a study of PD-1 blockade in classical Hodgkin lymphoma. Libraries were prepared by immunoSEQ multiplex PCR; TCRdb keeps only in-frame clonotypes and omits some of them. The sample carries under 80,000 clones, over 90% recorded once. Time point specified: newly diagnosed, previously untreated cHL patient sample. What was sequenced was peripheral blood mononuclear cells (PBMCs). These receptors were collected from a human donor with classical Hodgkin lymphoma.

J is TRBJ2-7 and V is TRBV7-8; D possibly corresponds to TRBD2 (7 bases). Germline V gives CDR1 SGHVS, CDR2 FQNEAQ. Trimming shortened V by 1 base and J by 7 bases, and 14 bases separated the two germline ends. The CDR3 covers 14 residues. CDR3 residues: CASSLGGRELEQYF. CDR3 bases: TGTGCCAGCAGCTTAGGGGGGCGGGAGCTGGAGCAGTACTTC.

The chain has TRBV5-1 and TRBJ2-1; 8 nucleotides agree with TRBD2. The CDR3 consists of 13 residues. Germline lookup yields CDR1 SGHRS and CDR2 YFSETQ. The J segment lost 6 bases and the V segment lost 4 bases, leaving 3 bases of the junction unmatched. The CDR3, as DNA: TGCGCCAGCAGCGGGACTAGTGTCAATGAGCAGTTCTTC. Encoded protein: CASSGTSVNEQFF.

This chain uses TRBV5-6 with TRBJ2-1; no clear D. V dropped 4 bases and J dropped 9 bases, with 14 bases sitting between them. The CDR3 spans 13 residues. CDR1 is SGHDT, CDR2 YYEEEE, per germline. CDR3 sequence (DNA): TGTGCCAGCAGCCCCGATTCCGAAAGTGAGCAGTTCTTC. It translates to CASSPDSESEQFF. Looking up the rest from reference TRBV5-6 and TRBJ2-1 gives the full variable domain: DAGVTQSPTHLIKTRGQQVTLRCSPKSGHDTVSWYQQALGQGPQFIFQYYEEEERQRGNFPDRFSGHQFPNYSSELNVNALLLGDSALYLCASSPDSESEQFFGPGTRLTVL.

The CDR3 sequence is CASSPRGRGSPLHF. CDR3 bases: TGTGCCAGCAGCCCCAGGGGAAGGGGTTCACCCCTCCACTTT. The chain links TRBV7-8 to TRBJ1-6, with D possibly TRBD1 on 6 matching bases. V was pared by 5 bases and J by 9 bases, with 14 bases between. Germline V CDR1 and CDR2: SGHVS, FQNEAQ. There are 14 residues in the CDR3.

The chain combines TRBV19 with TRBJ2-1; D might be TRBD1 or TRBD2, each matching 5 bases. This CDR3 is 14 amino acids long. Germline CDR1 reads LNHDA; CDR2 reads SQIVND (reference sequence). V lost 7 bases and J 5 bases, leaving 15 bases between the germline ends. The CDR3 DNA reads TGTGCCAGTAAGACCGGGGACCGAGACAATGAGCAGTTCTTC. This translates into CASKTGDRDNEQFF.

The chain recombines TRBV28 with TRBJ1-2, with D possibly TRBD1 on 6 matching bases. Germline lookup yields CDR1 MDHEN and CDR2 SYDVKM. The CDR3 runs to 13 residues. The V gene lost 6 bases and the J gene lost 7 bases, with 15 bases spanning the gap. In DNA, the CDR3 is TGTGCCAGCAGAACTACAGGGTTGAGTGGCTACACCTTC. Amino acid sequence: CASRTTGLSGYTF.

This clone was counted a single time. This chain joins TRBV28 and TRBJ1-2; D gene uncertain. Germline CDR1 is MDHEN and CDR2 is SYDVKM. The V end was cut by 2 bases, the J end by 1 base, with 5 bases between. The CDR3 totals 13 residues. DNA for the CDR3: TGTGCCAGCAGTTTACAGGATAACTATGGCTACACCTTC. Translated: CASSLQDNYGYTF.

Only one count was recorded for this clone. J is TRBJ1-5 and V is TRBV2, with 9 bases that match TRBD1. The CDR3 totals 13 residues. Trimming took 9 bases from V and 5 from J; bases not matched to a gene: 5. CDR1 and CDR2 from the germline V gene are SNHLY and FYNNEI. This chain's CDR3 is CASNRGLDQPQHF. The CDR3 DNA is TGTGCCAGTAACAGGGGGCTCGATCAGCCCCAGCATTTT.

The rearrangement uses TRBV5-5 and TRBJ1-1; 7 bases map to TRBD1. Looked up from germline, CDR1 is SGHKS and CDR2 is YYEKEE (reference sequence). The CDR3 has 14 amino acids. V lost 5 bases, J lost 0 bases, and 4 bases stayed unmatched. The CDR3 DNA reads as TGTGCCAGCAGGAGACAGGGTTTGAACACTGAAGCTTTCTTT. Protein: CASRRQGLNTEAFF.

The rearrangement uses TRBV28 and TRBJ2-5; perhaps TRBD1 as D (5 bases). From germline, CDR1 is MDHEN and CDR2 SYDVKM. Trimming took off 8 bases at V and 4 bases at J, with 20 bases between the two ends. This CDR3 is 15 amino acids long. The CDR3 spells CASEQPGNIVETQYF. The CDR3 nucleotides are TGTGCCAGCGAACAGCCAGGGAATATTGTAGAGACCCAGTACTTC.

This sequence joins TRBV10-3 and TRBJ2-7, with no clear D. The CDR3 totals 14 residues. The germline V and J ends were trimmed by 6 bases and 4 bases, with 16 bases remaining between them. Germline-derived CDR1 and CDR2 are ENHRY and SYGVKD. The CDR3 here is CAISRTLPLYEQYF. CDR3 DNA: TGTGCCATCAGCCGGACCCTCCCCTTATACGAGCAGTACTTC.

The chain is built from TRBV18 and TRBJ2-5, with D uncertain. The CDR3 covers 13 residues. Germline-derived CDR1 and CDR2 are KGHSH and LQKENI. V dropped 3 bases and J dropped 2 bases, with 7 bases sitting between them. The CDR3 reads CASSPPAQETQYF. The CDR3, as DNA: TGTGCCAGCTCACCCCCAGCTCAAGAGACCCAGTACTTC.

This clone was found once. V usage is TRBV5-4 and J usage is TRBJ2-1, with 7 nucleotides matching TRBD1. In germline, CDR1 is SGHNT, CDR2 YYREEE (reference sequence). CDR3 size: 15 residues. The V gene end was trimmed by 0 bases and the J gene end by 9 bases; junction bases not matched to a gene: 9. The CDR3 loop reads CASSLEQGRKGEQFF. The CDR3 DNA sequence: TGTGCCAGCAGCTTGGAACAGGGGCGAAAGGGTGAGCAGTTCTTC.

The V and J genes are TRBV6-5 and TRBJ2-1; D is possibly TRBD1 or TRBD2 (5 bases each). In germline, CDR1 is MNHEY, CDR2 SVGAGI. V was clipped by 7 bases and J by 8 bases, with 18 bases between them. The CDR3 has 14 residues. Here the CDR3 reads CASTQTQGAHEQFF. In DNA, the CDR3 is TGTGCCAGCACTCAGACGCAGGGAGCCCATGAGCAGTTCTTC.

The rearrangement uses TRBV5-1 and TRBJ2-1; 10 bases agree with TRBD2. This CDR3 has 21 amino acids. V trimming: 0 bases; J trimming: 4 bases; junction bases outside the gene matches: 19. The germline V gene encodes CDR1 SGHRS and CDR2 YFSETQ. Written as DNA, the CDR3 is TGCGCCAGCAGCTTGGCCCTATCCACCCTCCGGACTAGCGGAAATTACAATGAGCAGTTCTTC. Its protein product is CASSLALSTLRTSGNYNEQFF.

The rearrangement uses TRBV2 and TRBJ2-6; TRBD2 might be the D (6 bases). The V gene lost 7 bases and the J gene lost 0 bases, with 13 bases spanning the gap. The CDR3 covers 16 residues. Germline V lookup: CDR1 SNHLY, CDR2 FYNNEI. CDR3 coding DNA: TGTGCCAGCAACAGGAGGGGAACCTCTGGGGCCAACGTCCTGACTTTC. The encoded protein is CASNRRGTSGANVLTF.

This clone was seen only once. The rearrangement joins TRBV6-4 to TRBJ2-1; 12 bases are a match to TRBD2. The CDR3 runs 18 residues. Germline CDR1 is MRHNA and CDR2 is SNTAGT. The V and J ends lost 2 bases and 1 base, in that order; junction bases with no gene match: 6. The CDR3 nucleotides are TGTGCCAGCAGTGACGAATTCGGGACTAGCGGGTCCTACAATGAGCAGTTCTTC. This sequence encodes CASSDEFGTSGSYNEQFF.

The CDR3 region has the DNA TGCGCCAGCAGTACTGGGGCCGGGGAGCTGTTTTTT. It specifies CASSTGAGELFF. The chain couples TRBV10-1 to TRBJ2-2; D unclear. The CDR3 runs to 12 residues. With 5 bases removed from V and 6 bases from J, the gap between germline ends came to 7 bases. In germline, CDR1 is WNHNN, CDR2 SYGVQD (reference sequence).

This clone was counted a single time. The chain links TRBV30 to TRBJ1-1; D gene uncertain. CDR3 size: 13 residues. Trimming removed 4 bases from V and 0 bases from J, with 9 bases in between. CDR1 GTSNPN and CDR2 SVGIG come from the germline V gene (reference sequence). CDR3 sequence: CAWMVHLNTEAFF. The CDR3 nucleotides are TGTGCCTGGATGGTCCACTTGAACACTGAAGCTTTCTTT.

The V call is TRBV6-6, the J call TRBJ1-1; TRBD1 might be the D (6 bases). Germline values: CDR1 MNHNY, CDR2 SVGAGI (reference sequence). The CDR3 consists of 14 residues. V lost 7 bases, J lost 4 bases, and 16 bases lay in between. The CDR3 loop is CASTPGGAGTEAFF. The CDR3 DNA sequence: TGTGCCAGCACCCCTGGGGGGGCTGGCACTGAAGCTTTCTTT.

The V gene is TRBV5-1, the J gene TRBJ1-6; perhaps TRBD1 as D (6 bases). V was trimmed by 0 bases and J by 6 bases, leaving 13 bases between them. CDR1 SGHRS and CDR2 YFSETQ come from the germline V gene. This CDR3 region has 16 residues. CDR3 coding DNA: TGCGCCAGCAGCTTGGCAATAGGGGGAGGTAATTCACCCCTCCACTTT. Translating it yields CASSLAIGGGNSPLHF.

V is TRBV15 and J is TRBJ2-7; 8 bases are shared with TRBD2. With 3 bases clipped from V and 7 bases from J, the junction kept 11 bases outside the gene matches. CDR1 is LNHNV, CDR2 YYDKDF, per germline (reference sequence). The CDR3 sequence is 15 residues long. The CDR3 DNA reads as TGTGCCACCAGCAGTTCCCCTAGCGGGCCGGGGGAGCAGTACTTC. Amino acids: CATSSSPSGPGEQYF.

In nucleotides, the CDR3 is TGCGCCAGCAGCTTCTCAGGGGAGTATGGCTACACCTTC. Encoded protein: CASSFSGEYGYTF. The rearrangement uses TRBV5-1 and TRBJ1-2, with D possibly being TRBD1 (6 bases). CDR1 and CDR2 from the germline V gene are SGHRS and YFSETQ. V dropped 2 bases and J dropped 5 bases, with 10 bases sitting between them. The CDR3 runs 13 residues.

The V gene is TRBV7-9, the J gene TRBJ1-2; 7 nucleotides align to TRBD1. After removal of 4 bases from V and 3 bases from J, the junction contained 2 bases not matched to a gene. CDR1 is SEHNR and CDR2 is FQNEAQ in the germline V gene (reference sequence). The CDR3 has 13 residues. Here the CDR3 reads CASSSTGDYGYTF. The CDR3 DNA reads as TGTGCCAGCAGCTCCACAGGGGACTATGGCTACACCTTC. Variable domain in full (rest from reference TRBV7-9 and TRBJ1-2): DTGVSQNPRHKITKRGQNVTFRCDPISEHNRLYWYRQTLGQGPEFLTYFQNEAQLEKSRLLSDRFSAERPKGSFSTLEIQRTEQGDSAMYLCASSSTGDYGYTFGSGTRLTVV.

This clone was picked up one time. This chain connects TRBV10-3 to TRBJ2-3, with D tentatively TRBD2 (5 bases). This CDR3 is built from 13 residues. V was trimmed by 3 bases and J by 5 bases, leaving 9 bases between them. Germline assignment: CDR1 ENHRY and CDR2 SYGVKD. This CDR3 is CAISELEEDTQYF. DNA of the CDR3: TGTGCCATCAGTGAACTAGAGGAAGATACGCAGTATTTT.

The rearrangement links TRBV6-1 to TRBJ1-2, with TRBD1 matching over 10 bases. The V gene's germline CDR1 is MNHNS and CDR2 SASEGT. The V and J ends lost 4 bases and 2 bases, in that order; junction bases with no gene match: 1. The CDR3 loop spans 14 amino acids. The CDR3 DNA sequence: TGTGCCAGCAGTGCGGACAGGGGGAACTATGGCTACACCTTC. Its protein is CASSADRGNYGYTF.

This clone was seen only once. The chain links TRBV30 to TRBJ1-1, with D unclear. Trimming took off 3 bases at V and 5 bases at J, with 10 bases between the two ends. CDR1 and CDR2 from the germline V gene are GTSNPN and SVGIG (reference sequence). This CDR3 has 12 residues. The CDR3 loop is CAWRDRGTEAFF. In nucleotides, the CDR3 is TGTGCCTGGAGGGACCGTGGTACTGAAGCTTTCTTT.

This clone appeared once. V and J are TRBV19 and TRBJ1-1; D unresolved. The CDR3 is 15 residues long. Germline V lookup: CDR1 LNHDA, CDR2 SQIVND (reference sequence). Trimming took 0 bases from V and 3 from J, leaving 11 bases between them. The CDR3 DNA reads TGTGCCAGTAGTATAGATCAAGATGTGTACACTGAAGCTTTCTTT. Amino acids: CASSIDQDVYTEAFF.

V is TRBV7-3 and J is TRBJ2-3, with D perhaps matching TRBD1 (5 bases). Trimming took off 5 bases at V and 6 bases at J, with 9 bases between the two ends. CDR3 length equals 12 residues. Germline CDR1 is SGHTA and CDR2 is FQGTGA. The CDR3 DNA sequence: TGTGCCAGCAGCGGGCCAGGGGATACGCAGTATTTT. Translated, it gives CASSGPGDTQYF.

The chain links TRBV6-5 to TRBJ2-5; the D gene is possibly TRBD1 (6 bases). The CDR3 is 12 amino acids. Trimming took off 10 bases at V and 4 bases at J, with 13 bases between the two ends. Germline loops: CDR1 MNHEY, CDR2 SVGAGI. CDR3 residues: CATKRGGETQYF. CDR3 in DNA: TGTGCCACCAAAAGAGGGGGAGAGACCCAGTACTTC.